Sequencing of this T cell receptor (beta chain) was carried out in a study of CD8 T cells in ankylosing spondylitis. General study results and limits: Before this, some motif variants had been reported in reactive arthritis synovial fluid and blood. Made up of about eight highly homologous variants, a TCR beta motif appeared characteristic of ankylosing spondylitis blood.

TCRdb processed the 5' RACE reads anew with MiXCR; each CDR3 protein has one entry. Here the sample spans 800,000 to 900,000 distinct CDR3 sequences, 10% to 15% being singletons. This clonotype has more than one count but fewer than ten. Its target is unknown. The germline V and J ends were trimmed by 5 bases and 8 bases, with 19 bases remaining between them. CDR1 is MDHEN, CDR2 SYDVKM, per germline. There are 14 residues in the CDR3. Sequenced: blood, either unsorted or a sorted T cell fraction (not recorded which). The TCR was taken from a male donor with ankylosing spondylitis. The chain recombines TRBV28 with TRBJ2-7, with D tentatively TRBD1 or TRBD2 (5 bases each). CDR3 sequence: CASSTGTEPMKQYF. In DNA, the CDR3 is TGTGCCAGCAGTACCGGGACCGAGCCTATGAAGCAGTACTTC. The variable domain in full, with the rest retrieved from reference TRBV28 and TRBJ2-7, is DVKVTQSSRYLVKRTGEKVFLECVQDMDHENMFWYRQDPGLGLRLIYFSYDVKMKEKGDIPEGYSVSREKKERFSLILESASTNQTSMYLCASSTGTEPMKQYFGPGTRLTVT.